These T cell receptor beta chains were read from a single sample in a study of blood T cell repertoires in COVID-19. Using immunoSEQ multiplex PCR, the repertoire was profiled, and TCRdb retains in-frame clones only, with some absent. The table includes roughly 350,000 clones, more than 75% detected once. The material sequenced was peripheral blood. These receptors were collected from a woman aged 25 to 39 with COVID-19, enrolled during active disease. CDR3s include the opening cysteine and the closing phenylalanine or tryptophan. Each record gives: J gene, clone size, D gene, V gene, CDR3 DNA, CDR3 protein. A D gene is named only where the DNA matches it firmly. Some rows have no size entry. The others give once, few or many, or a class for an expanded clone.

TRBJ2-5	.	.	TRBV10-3	TGTGCCATCAGTGATTACGGGAGTGGAGAGACCCAGTACTTC	CAISDYGSGETQYF
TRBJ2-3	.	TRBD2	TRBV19	TGTGCCAGTAGTATAAGCGGGAGCGCAGATACGCAGTATTTT	CASSISGSADTQYF
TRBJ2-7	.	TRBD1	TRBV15	TGTGCCACCAGCGGGTGGGACAGCTCCTACGAGCAGTACTTC	CATSGWDSSYEQYF
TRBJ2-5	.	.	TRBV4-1	TGCGCCAGCAGCCAGGTTAGCGGCCAAGAGACCCAGTACTTC	CASSQVSGQETQYF
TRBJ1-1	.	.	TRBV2	TGTGCCAGCAGTTTCGAAACAATGAACACTGAAGCTTTCTTT	CASSFETMNTEAFF
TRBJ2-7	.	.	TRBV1	TGCACCAGCAGATTAGTACCCTGGGAGCAGTACTTC	CTSRLVPWEQYF
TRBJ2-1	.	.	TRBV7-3	TGTGCCAGCAGCTCACTAGCTGGGAATGAGCAGTTCTTC	CASSSLAGNEQFF
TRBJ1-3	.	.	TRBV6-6	TGTGCCAGCAGTTACTCCGAGTCTCGTGGAAACACCATATATTTT	CASSYSESRGNTIYF
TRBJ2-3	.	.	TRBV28	TGTGCCAGCAGTTTATTACGCAGGGGATCAGATACGCAGTATTTT	CASSLLRRGSDTQYF
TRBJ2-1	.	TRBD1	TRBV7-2	TGTGCCAGCAGCTTTCAGGGGGCGCCATACAATGAGCAGTTCTTC	CASSFQGAPYNEQFF
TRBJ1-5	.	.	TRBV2	TGTGCCAGCAGTGATGGGCAGAGTAGTCAGCCCCAGCATTTT	CASSDGQSSQPQHF
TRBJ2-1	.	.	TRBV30	TGTGCCTGGACAAAACTGCTTTACAATGAGCAGTTCTTC	CAWTKLLYNEQFF
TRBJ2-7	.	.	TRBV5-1	TGCGCCAGCAGCCCGCAGGGCCAGGGGTACGAGCAGTACTTC	CASSPQGQGYEQYF
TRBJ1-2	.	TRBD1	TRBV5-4	TGTGCCAGCAGCTTGGAGACAGGGAGGAAGAACTATGGCTACACCTTC	CASSLETGRKNYGYTF
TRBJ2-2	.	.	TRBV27	TGTGCCAGCAGTTTTGGTTCCGTGGGCGCCACCGGGGAGCTGTTTTTT	CASSFGSVGATGELFF
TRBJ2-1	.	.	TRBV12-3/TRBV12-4	TGTGCCAGCAGTGCCAGGGGCGAAGAGCAGTTCTTC	CASSARGEEQFF
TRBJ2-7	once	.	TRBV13	TGTGCCAGCAGCTTGAGCTACGAGCAGTACTTC	CASSLSYEQYF
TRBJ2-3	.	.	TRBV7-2	TGTGCCAGCAGCTCCGACAGGCGTCTCACAGATACGCAGTATTTT	CASSSDRRLTDTQYF
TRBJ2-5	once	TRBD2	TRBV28	TGTGCCAGCAGTTTACCGACTAGCGGGATGGGTTTGTACCAAGAGACCCAGTACTTC	CASSLPTSGMGLYQETQYF
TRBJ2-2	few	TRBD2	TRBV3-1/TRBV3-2	TGTGCCAGCAGCCGACTAGCGGGGACCAACACCGGGGAGCTGTTTTTT	CASSRLAGTNTGELFF
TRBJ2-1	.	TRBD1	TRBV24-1	TGTGCCACCAGTGACGCCGGGACAGGGAGGGACAATGAGCAGTTCTTC	CATSDAGTGRDNEQFF
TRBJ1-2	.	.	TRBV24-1	TGTGCCACCAGTGATTTGCCTGGGACAGGCTACACCTTC	CATSDLPGTGYTF
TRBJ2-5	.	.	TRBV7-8	TGTGCCAGCAGCTTTCAGGTCCAAAGGCGTGAGACCCAGTACTTC	CASSFQVQRRETQYF
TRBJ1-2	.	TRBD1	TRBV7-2	TGTGCCAGCAGCCGGGACAGGGCGGGAGGCTACACCTTC	CASSRDRAGGYTF
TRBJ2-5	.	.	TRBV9	TGTGCCAGCAGCGCCTCCTTATTAGCCTTCGAGACCCAGTACTTC	CASSASLLAFETQYF
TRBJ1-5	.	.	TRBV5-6	TGTGCCAGCAGCTTGGCTTATGGCAGAAGCAATCAGCCCCAGCATTTT	CASSLAYGRSNQPQHF
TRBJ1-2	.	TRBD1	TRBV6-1	TGTGCCAGCAGTGAAGCGCGGCAGGGGGGCTATGGCTACACCTTC	CASSEARQGGYGYTF
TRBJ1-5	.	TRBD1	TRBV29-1	TGCAGCGTTGAAGAGACAGGGGGGTATAGCAATCAGCCCCAGCATTTT	CSVEETGGYSNQPQHF
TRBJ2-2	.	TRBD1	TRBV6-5	TGTGCCAGCAGCGGACAGGGAGGCGGGGAGCTGTTTTTT	CASSGQGGGELFF
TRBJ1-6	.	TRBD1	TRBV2	TGTGCCAGCAGTCTTACAGGGGTGAATTCACCCCTCCACTTT	CASSLTGVNSPLHF
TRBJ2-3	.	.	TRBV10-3	TGTGCCATCAGGGACCAACAGGACGCGACAGATACGCAGTATTTT	CAIRDQQDATDTQYF
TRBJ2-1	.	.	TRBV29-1	TGCAGCGTTGAAGAGTTGACTAGAAGCTACAATGAGCAGTTCTTC	CSVEELTRSYNEQFF
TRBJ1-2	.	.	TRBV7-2	TGTGCCAGCAGCCACCGACAGAACGGCTACACCTTC	CASSHRQNGYTF
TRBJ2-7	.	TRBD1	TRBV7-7	TGTGCTAGCAGCCCGGGACAGTTCTACGAGCAGTACTTC	CASSPGQFYEQYF
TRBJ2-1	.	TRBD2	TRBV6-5	TGTGCCACCCGGACTAGCGGGAGGGCAAATGAGCAGTTCTTC	CATRTSGRANEQFF
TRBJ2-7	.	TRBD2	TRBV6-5	TGTGCCAGCAGCTTTTCTAGCGGGAGGGGCTACGAGCAGTACTTC	CASSFSSGRGYEQYF
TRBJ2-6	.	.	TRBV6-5	TGTGCCAGCAGTTACCAAGGGGGATCTGGGGCCAACGTCCTGACTTTC	CASSYQGGSGANVLTF
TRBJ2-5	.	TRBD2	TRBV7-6	TGTGCCAGCAGTATACTAGCGGCAAAAGAGACCCAGTACTTC	CASSILAAKETQYF
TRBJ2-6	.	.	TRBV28	TGTGCCAGCAGTTTCGTCGGAGTCAACGTCCTGACTTTC	CASSFVGVNVLTF
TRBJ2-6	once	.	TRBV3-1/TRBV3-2	TGTGCCAGCAGCCAAGGGCAGGGAGGATCTGGGGCCAACGTCCTGACTTTC	CASSQGQGGSGANVLTF
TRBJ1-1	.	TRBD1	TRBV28	TGTGCCAGCCGACTGGGACAGGGGGATGAAGCTTTCTTT	CASRLGQGDEAFF
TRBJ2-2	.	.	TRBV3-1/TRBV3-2	TGTGCCAGCAGCAATGGAGGGAGGCGTACCGGGGAGCTGTTTTTT	CASSNGGRRTGELFF